The clone carrying this T cell receptor (beta chain) was detected once. Its antigen remains unknown. In the study's own analysis: Filtering differed because ImmunoSEQ produced junction-only sequences that carried no quality scores. The protocol was immunoSEQ multiplex PCR, while the TCRdb copy is restricted to in-frame clones and leaves out a portion. That table gives V, J and clone size, and the DNA gave D and trimming. Among fewer than 2.5 million clones listed, approximately 93% were seen once. The data were obtained in a study of shared clonotypes between healthy human individuals. This CDR3 has 19 amino acids. J was trimmed by 7 bases and V by 0 bases; bases with no gene match: 14. Looked up from germline, CDR1 is LGHNA and CDR2 is YSLEER. General study findings and limits: Larger estimated richness was generally seen in naive subsets than in memory subsets.

This sequence joins TRBV4-3 and TRBJ2-1; 11 nucleotides agree with TRBD2. Sequencing used naive CD4+ T cells from PBMCs. Subset defined: CD45RA+ positively selected. The clonotype originates from a young man in good health. Some clones in this sample may be carry-over from other donors' samples. This CDR3 is CASSQEYGLAGQKRNEQFF. The CDR3 DNA reads TGCGCCAGCAGCCAAGAATACGGACTAGCGGGTCAAAAAAGAAATGAGCAGTTCTTC.